These T cell receptor beta chains were read from a single sample in a study of CD4 T cells in relation to SARS-CoV-2 and coronaviruses. No antigens are known for them. This table comes from immunoSEQ multiplex PCR, and its TCRdb copy is limited to in-frame clones, with some not included. The sample holds about 43,000 clones, 82% seen once. The specimen was naive CD4+ T cells from PBMCs, cultured in vitro. The receptors here all came from an adult with COVID-19. CDR3s include the opening cysteine and the closing phenylalanine or tryptophan.

v_call cdr3_aa
TRBV28 CASSDSSGNTIYF
TRBV4-3 CASSQDRANGPGYTF
TRBV6-6 CASSYTDRGDYGYTF
TRBV11-3 CASSLGSRTDTQYF
TRBV28 CASSRGTSGSWVQETQYF
TRBV28 CASATLAGVADTQYF
TRBV30 CAWTRTGFNEKLFF
TRBV7-9 CASSLGVTGVETQYF
TRBV7-9 CASSSGQGPHQPQHF
TRBV28 CASSDRAVQPQHF
TRBV30 CAWMLISGNTIYF
TRBV18 CASSPPTGQVTDTQYF
TRBV19 CASSMGTGRSYEQYF
TRBV11-3 CASSLGVGTSDTQYF
TRBV2 CASSEGTGVGEKLFF
TRBV7-8 CASIHLRGSSGANVLTF
TRBV2 CASSEVTGNQPQHF
TRBV5-4 CASSRTAGEDTQYF
TRBV28 CASSLRAGGQGIEKLFF
TRBV28 CASSLPNTGSSYNEQFF
TRBV30 CAWSVLIQHTEAFF
TRBV7-9 CASSAPLGTKNTEAFF
TRBV12-3/TRBV12-4 CASTPPGAGELFF
TRBV7-8 CASGDRVAYGYTF
TRBV21-1 CASSKGGQPPPVGGYTF
TRBV5-6 CASSFRVGLVNEQFF
TRBV12-3/TRBV12-4 CASNHLGYEQYF
TRBV6-5 CASRGRPYEQYF
TRBV18 CASSPGPKETQYF
TRBV4-1 CASSQERGRGAPDTQYF
TRBV7-8 CASSLASWLAGGLGEQFF
TRBV3-1/TRBV3-2 CASSPRVAGVETQYF
TRBV3-1/TRBV3-2 CASSQKGANEQFF
TRBV6-5 CASSPEAVSNQPQHF
TRBV19 CASSIDYASAFTGELFF
TRBV7-2 CASSLLLAHTGELFF
TRBV18 CASSPQGRGPQETQYF
TRBV24-1 CATSDRPYERQFF
TRBV6-5 CASIRLAGDREQYF
TRBV4-2 CASSQADSSNQPQHF